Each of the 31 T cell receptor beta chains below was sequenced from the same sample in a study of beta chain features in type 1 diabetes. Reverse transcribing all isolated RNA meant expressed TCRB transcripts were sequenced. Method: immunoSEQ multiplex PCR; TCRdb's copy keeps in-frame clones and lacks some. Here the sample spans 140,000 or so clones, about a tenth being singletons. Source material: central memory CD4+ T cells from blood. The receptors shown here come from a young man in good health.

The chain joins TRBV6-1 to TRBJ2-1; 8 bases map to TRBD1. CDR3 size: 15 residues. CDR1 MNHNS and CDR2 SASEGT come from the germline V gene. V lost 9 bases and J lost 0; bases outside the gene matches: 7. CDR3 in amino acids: CASTKQGGSYNEQFF. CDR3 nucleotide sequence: TGTGCCAGTACCAAACAGGGGGGCTCCTACAATGAGCAGTTCTTC.

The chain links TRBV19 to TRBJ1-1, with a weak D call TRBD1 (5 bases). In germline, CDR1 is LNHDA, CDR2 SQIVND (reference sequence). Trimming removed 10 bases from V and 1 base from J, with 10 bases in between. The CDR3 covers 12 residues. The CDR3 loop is CATTTGNTEAFF. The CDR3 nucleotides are TGTGCCACCACCACAGGGAACACTGAAGCTTTCTTT.

The CDR3 protein is CASSELAGAKQYF. CDR3 DNA sequence: TGTGCCAGCAGCGAATTAGCGGGGGCCAAGCAGTACTTC. The chain joins TRBV11-3 to TRBJ2-7; the match to TRBD2 covers 9 bases. V lost 5 bases to trimming and J lost 8 bases; unmatched junction nucleotides: 7. CDR3 length: 13 amino acids. Germline V gene data show CDR1 as SGHNT and CDR2 as YENEEA. The variable domain in full, completed from reference TRBV11-3 and TRBJ2-7, reads EAGVVQSPRYKIIEKKQPVAFWCNPISGHNTLYWYLQNLGQGPELLIRYENEEAVDDSQLPKDRFSAERLKGVDSTLKIQPAELGDSAVYLCASSELAGAKQYFGPGTRLTVT.

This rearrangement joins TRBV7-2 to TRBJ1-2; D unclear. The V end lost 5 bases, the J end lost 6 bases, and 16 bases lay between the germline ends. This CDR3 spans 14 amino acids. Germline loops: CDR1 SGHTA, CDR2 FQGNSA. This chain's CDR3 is CASSPWGAVDGYTF. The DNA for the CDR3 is TGTGCCAGCAGCCCCTGGGGAGCCGTCGATGGCTACACCTTC.

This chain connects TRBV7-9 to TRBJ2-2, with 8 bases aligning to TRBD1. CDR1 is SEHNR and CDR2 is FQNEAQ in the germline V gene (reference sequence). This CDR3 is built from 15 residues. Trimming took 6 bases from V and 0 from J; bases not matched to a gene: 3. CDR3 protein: CASRPGGANTGELFF. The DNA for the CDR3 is TGTGCCAGCAGACCAGGGGGCGCGAACACCGGGGAGCTGTTTTTT.

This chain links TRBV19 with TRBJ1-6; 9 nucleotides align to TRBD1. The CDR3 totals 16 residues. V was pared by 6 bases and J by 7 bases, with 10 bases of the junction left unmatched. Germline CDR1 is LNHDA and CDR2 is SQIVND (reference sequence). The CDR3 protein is CASRPTGGGDNSPLHF. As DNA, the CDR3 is TGTGCCAGTAGGCCGACAGGGGGAGGGGACAATTCACCCCTCCACTTT.

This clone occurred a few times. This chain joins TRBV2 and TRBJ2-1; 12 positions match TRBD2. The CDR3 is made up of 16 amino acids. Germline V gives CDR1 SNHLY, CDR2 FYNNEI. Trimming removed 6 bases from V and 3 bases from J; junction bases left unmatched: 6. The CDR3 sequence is CASRPTTSGGYNEQFF. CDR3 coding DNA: TGTGCCAGCAGGCCCACGACTAGCGGGGGCTACAATGAGCAGTTCTTC. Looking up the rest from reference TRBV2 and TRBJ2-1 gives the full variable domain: EPEVTQTPSHQVTQMGQEVILRCVPISNHLYFYWYRQILGQKVEFLVSFYNNEISEKSEIFDDQFSVERPDGSNFTLKIRSTKLEDSAMYFCASRPTTSGGYNEQFFGPGTRLTVL.

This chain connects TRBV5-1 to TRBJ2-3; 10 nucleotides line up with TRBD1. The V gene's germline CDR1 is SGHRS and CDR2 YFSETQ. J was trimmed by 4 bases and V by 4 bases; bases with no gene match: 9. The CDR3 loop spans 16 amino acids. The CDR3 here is CASSISLGQGADTQYF. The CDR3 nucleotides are TGCGCCAGCAGCATCTCCCTCGGACAGGGGGCAGATACGCAGTATTTT.

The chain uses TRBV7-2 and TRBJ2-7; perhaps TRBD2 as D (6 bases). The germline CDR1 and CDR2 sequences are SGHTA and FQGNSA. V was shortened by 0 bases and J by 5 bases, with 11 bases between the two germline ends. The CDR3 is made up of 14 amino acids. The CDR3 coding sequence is TGTGCCAGCAGCTTAGCCGGGACTGGAGACGAGCAGTACTTC. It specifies CASSLAGTGDEQYF.

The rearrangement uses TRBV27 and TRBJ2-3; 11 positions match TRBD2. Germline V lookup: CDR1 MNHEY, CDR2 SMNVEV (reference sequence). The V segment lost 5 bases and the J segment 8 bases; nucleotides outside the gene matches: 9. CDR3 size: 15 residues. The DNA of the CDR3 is TGTGCCAGCAGTGAGACTAGCGGGGCCGGGGGTACGCAGTATTTT. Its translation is CASSETSGAGGTQYF.

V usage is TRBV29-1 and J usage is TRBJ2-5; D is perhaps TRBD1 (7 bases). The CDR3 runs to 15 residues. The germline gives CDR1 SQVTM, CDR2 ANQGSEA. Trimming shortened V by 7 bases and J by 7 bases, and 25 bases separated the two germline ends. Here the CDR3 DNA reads TGCAGCGCACAGGGGAGGAGCAGCGGTAAAGGGACCCAGTACTTC. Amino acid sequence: CSAQGRSSGKGTQYF.

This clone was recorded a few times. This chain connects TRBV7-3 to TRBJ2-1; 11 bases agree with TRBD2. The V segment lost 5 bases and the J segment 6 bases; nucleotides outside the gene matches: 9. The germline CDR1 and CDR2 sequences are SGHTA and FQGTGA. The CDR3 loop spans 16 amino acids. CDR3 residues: CASSLHSGGALNEQFF. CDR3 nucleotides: TGTGCCAGCAGCCTCCATAGCGGGGGGGCCCTCAATGAGCAGTTCTTC.

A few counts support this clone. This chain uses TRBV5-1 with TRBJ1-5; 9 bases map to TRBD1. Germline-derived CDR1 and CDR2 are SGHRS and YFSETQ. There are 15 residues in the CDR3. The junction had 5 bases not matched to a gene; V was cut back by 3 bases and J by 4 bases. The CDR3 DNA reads TGCGCCAGCAGCTCGGGGGACAGGGAGAATCAGCCCCAGCATTTT. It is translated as CASSSGDRENQPQHF.

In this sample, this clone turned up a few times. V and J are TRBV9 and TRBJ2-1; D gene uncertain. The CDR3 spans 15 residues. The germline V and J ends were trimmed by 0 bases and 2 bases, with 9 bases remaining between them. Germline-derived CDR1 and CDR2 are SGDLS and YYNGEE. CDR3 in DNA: TGTGCCAGCAGCGTAGGAAGTAGCACCTACAATGAGCAGTTCTTC. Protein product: CASSVGSSTYNEQFF.

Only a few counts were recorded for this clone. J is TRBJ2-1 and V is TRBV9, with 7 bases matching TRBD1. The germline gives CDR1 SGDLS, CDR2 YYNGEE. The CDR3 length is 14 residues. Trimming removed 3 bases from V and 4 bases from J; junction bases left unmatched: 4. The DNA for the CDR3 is TGTGCCAGCAGCGCTACGGGACAGTACAATGAGCAGTTCTTC. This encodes CASSATGQYNEQFF.

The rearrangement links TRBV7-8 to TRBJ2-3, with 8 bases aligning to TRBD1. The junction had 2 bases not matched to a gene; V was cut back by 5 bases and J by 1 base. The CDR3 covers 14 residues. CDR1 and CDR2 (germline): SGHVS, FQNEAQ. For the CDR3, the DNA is TGTGCCAGCAGCCCAGGGGGCCGCACAGATACGCAGTATTTT. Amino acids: CASSPGGRTDTQYF.

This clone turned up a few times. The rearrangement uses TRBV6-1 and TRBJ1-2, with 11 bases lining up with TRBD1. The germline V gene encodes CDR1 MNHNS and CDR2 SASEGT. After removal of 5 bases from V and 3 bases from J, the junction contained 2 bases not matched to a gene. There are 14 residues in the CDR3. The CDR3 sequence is CASSSGQGDYGYTF. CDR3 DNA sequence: TGTGCCAGCAGTTCGGGACAGGGGGACTATGGCTACACCTTC.

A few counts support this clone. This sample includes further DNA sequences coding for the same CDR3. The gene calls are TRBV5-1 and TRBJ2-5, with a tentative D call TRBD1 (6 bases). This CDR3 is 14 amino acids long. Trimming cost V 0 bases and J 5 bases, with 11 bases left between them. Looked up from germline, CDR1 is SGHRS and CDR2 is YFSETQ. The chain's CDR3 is CASSLAGQGETQYF. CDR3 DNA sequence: TGCGCCAGCAGCTTGGCCGGGCAGGGGGAGACCCAGTACTTC.

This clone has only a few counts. CDR3 loop: CAITNREYYEQYF. The DNA for the CDR3 is TGTGCCATCACCAACAGGGAATACTACGAGCAGTACTTC. The V gene is TRBV10-3, the J gene TRBJ2-5, with D possibly TRBD1 on 6 matching bases. The DNA end is a closer match to TRBJ2-7, so the J assignment may be wrong. The CDR3 is 13 amino acids. Per the germline V gene, CDR1 is ENHRY and CDR2 is SYGVKD.

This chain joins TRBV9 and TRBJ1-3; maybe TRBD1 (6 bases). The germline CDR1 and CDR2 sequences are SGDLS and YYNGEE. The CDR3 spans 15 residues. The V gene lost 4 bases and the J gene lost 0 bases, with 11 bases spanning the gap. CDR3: CASSQGSFSGNTIYF. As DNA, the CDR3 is TGTGCCAGCAGCCAGGGGTCTTTCTCTGGAAACACCATATATTTT.

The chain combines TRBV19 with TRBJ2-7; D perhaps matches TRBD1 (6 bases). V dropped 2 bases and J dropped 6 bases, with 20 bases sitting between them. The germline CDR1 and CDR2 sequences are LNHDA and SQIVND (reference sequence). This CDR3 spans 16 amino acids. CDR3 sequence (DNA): TGTGCCAGTAGTATAAGGAAGCAGGGGACACCCTCCGAGCAGTACTTC. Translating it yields CASSIRKQGTPSEQYF.

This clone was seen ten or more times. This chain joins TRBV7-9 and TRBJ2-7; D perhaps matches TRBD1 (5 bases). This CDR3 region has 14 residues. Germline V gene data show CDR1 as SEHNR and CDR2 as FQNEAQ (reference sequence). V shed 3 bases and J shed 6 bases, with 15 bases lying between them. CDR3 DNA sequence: TGTGCCAGCAGCTTCGGCTTCCAGGGCGGCGAGCAGTACTTC. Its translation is CASSFGFQGGEQYF.

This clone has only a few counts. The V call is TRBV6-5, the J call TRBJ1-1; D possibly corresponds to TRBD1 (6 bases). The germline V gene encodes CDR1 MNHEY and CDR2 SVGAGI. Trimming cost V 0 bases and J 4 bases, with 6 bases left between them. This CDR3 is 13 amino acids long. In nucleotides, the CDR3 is TGTGCCAGCAGTTACTCCAGGGGCACTGAAGCTTTCTTT. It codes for CASSYSRGTEAFF.

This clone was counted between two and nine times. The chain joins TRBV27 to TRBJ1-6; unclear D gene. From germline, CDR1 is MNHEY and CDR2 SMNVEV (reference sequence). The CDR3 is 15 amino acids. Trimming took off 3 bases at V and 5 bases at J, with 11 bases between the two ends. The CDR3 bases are TGTGCCAGCAGTTTTGGAGATAACAATAATTCACCCCTCCACTTT. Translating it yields CASSFGDNNNSPLHF.

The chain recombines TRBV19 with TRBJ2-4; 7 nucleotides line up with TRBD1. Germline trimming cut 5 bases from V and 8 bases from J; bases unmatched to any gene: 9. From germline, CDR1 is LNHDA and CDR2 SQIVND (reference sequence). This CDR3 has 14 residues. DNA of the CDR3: TGTGCCAGTAGTGTCCGCACAGGGGCAGACATTCAGTACTTC. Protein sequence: CASSVRTGADIQYF.

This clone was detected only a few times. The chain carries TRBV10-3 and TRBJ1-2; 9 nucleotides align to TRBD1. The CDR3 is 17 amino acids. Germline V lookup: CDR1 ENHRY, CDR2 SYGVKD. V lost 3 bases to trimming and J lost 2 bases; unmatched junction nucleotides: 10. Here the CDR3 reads CAISDLNRGRLNYGYTF. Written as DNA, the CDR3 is TGTGCCATCAGTGACCTTAACAGGGGGCGCTTAAACTATGGCTACACCTTC.

The CDR3 DNA sequence: TGTGCCAGCAGCCTCGGACTAGCCGCAGATACGCAGTATTTT. Translated, it gives CASSLGLAADTQYF. V gene TRBV7-2 combines with J gene TRBJ2-3, with TRBD2 matching over 8 bases. This CDR3 comprises 14 residues. Germline V gene data show CDR1 as SGHTA and CDR2 as FQGNSA. J was trimmed by 4 bases and V by 5 bases; bases with no gene match: 5.

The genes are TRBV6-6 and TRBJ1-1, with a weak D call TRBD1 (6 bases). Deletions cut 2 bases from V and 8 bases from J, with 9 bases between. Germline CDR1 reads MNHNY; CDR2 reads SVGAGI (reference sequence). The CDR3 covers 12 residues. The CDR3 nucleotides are TGTGCCAGCAGTTACCCGACAGGAGAAGCTTTCTTT. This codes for CASSYPTGEAFF.

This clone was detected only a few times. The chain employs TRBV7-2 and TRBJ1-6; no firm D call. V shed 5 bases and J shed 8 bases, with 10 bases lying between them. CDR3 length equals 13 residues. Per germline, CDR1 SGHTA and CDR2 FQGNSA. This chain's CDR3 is CASSPRRDSPLHF. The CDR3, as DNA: TGTGCCAGCAGCCCCCGGCGGGATTCACCCCTCCACTTT.

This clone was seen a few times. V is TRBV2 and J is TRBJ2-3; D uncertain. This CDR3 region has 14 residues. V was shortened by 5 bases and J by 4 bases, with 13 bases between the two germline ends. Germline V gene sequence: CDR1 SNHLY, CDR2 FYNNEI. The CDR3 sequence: CASSTTVNSDTQYF. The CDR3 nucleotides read TGTGCCAGCAGTACCACGGTGAATTCAGATACGCAGTATTTT.

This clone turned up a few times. The CDR3 DNA is TGTGCCAGCACTATACAGGGGACGGAGACCCAGTACTTC. Translating gives CASTIQGTETQYF. The chain is built from TRBV5-4 and TRBJ2-5; TRBD1 agrees at 7 bases. Trimming at V came to 6 bases and at J to 5 bases, leaving 7 bases not matched to a gene. CDR3 length: 13 residues. Germline loops: CDR1 SGHNT, CDR2 YYREEE (reference sequence).